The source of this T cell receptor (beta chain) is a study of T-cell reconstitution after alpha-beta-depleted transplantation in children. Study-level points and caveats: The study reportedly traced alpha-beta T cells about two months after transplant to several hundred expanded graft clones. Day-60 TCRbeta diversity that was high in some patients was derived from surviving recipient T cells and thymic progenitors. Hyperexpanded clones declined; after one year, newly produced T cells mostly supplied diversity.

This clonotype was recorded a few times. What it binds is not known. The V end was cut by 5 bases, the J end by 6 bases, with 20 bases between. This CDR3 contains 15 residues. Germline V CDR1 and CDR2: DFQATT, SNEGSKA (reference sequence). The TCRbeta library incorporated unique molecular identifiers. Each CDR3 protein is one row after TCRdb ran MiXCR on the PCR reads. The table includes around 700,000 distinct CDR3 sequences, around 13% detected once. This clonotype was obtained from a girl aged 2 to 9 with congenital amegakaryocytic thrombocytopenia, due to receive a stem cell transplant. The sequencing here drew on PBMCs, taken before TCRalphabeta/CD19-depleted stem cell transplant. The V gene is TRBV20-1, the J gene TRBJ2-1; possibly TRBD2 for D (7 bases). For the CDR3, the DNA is TGCAGTGCTCTCAACGGGGGCGGGAGTGGCAATGAGCAGTTCTTC. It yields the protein CSALNGGGSGNEQFF.